This TCR beta chain was sequenced in a study of siplizumab effects on memory and regulatory T cells. The study's findings and limits: Suppressive function of proliferating Tregs from siplizumab cultures was not confirmed. Siplizumab produced a significant drop in alloreactive sequences attributable to unstimulated CD4+ memory cells.

For every sample, 95,000 to 100,000 TCR templates were assayed. Generated by immunoSEQ multiplex PCR, the TCRdb table keeps only in-frame clones and is missing some. The data show about 82,000 clones, 87% seen once. The CDR3 consists of 14 residues. The V gene's germline CDR1 is SGHTA and CDR2 FQGTGA. Losses at the gene ends were 5 bases for V and 12 bases for J; bases not matched to a gene: 7. As concerns this clone: Its target is not known.

The origin of this receptor is a human donor in good health. Sequencing was done on a sample of Tregs sorted from blood. The rearrangement links TRBV7-3 to TRBJ2-3; 14 bases fit TRBD2. As DNA, the CDR3 is TGTGCCAGCAGCCCTGGACTAGCGGGGGGACGTCAGTATTTT. Residues: CASSPGLAGGRQYF.